This TCR beta chain is from a study of cytomegalovirus exposure and HLA in healthy donors. This CDR3 is 16 amino acids long. V lost 3 bases and J 2 bases, leaving 17 bases between the germline ends. Germline V CDR1 and CDR2: SGHRS, YFSETQ. Vbeta (60) and Jbeta (13) primers were used in the PCR. TCRdb's table, derived via immunoSEQ multiplex PCR, lists solely in-frame clones and lacks some. The sample includes 200,000 to 250,000 clones, around four fifths of them seen just once. The source of this sequence is a woman aged 50 to 60 in good health and CMV-seropositive. Material for sequencing was PBMCs. The chain links TRBV5-1 to TRBJ1-1; possible D gene TRBD1, 6 bases. CDR3 bases: TGCGCCAGCAGCTCGAACTACGGGACACTTAACACTGAAGCTTTCTTT. Protein sequence: CASSSNYGTLNTEAFF.